This entry features one T cell receptor beta chain sequence. TCRdb reprocessed the 5' RACE reads and keeps a single row for each CDR3 protein, giving no DNA. In all, the sample yields 200,000 to 300,000 distinct CDR3 sequences. The CDR3 extends over 16 amino acids. CDR1 is SQVTM, CDR2 ANQGSEA, per germline. The data derive from a study of T cells expressing NK-cell markers. This receptor was obtained from a man younger than 35 in good health. The chain is built from TRBV29-1 and TRBJ1-1; with no DNA, the TCRdb D assignment of TRBD1 cannot be verified. The sample comprised blood T cells: a sorted CD56 or NKG2C T cell subset, CD4+ or CD8+ T cells, or bulk PBMC T cells (not recorded which). The CDR3 sequence is CSVGVSRGVMNTEAFF.